These 19 T cell receptor beta chains were sequenced from one sample in a study of blood T cells in healthy people across ages (dated by TCRdb to between 2015 and 2016). The method was 5' RACE. The sample was run on an Illumina HiSeq 2500. A second PCR of roughly 6 to 12 cycles was performed with a sample-barcoded 5' primer and a J-beta primer mix. TCRdb handled the public reads itself, with Q25 trimming in fastp and clone calling in MiXCR, and kept productive beta chains. Every entry covers one CDR3 protein and lists the most common genes and DNA from its rows. In this sample the table shows approximately 1,000,000 distinct CDR3 sequences, around two fifths of which occur a single time. The top ten clonotypes cover over 10% of the sample. The specimen sequenced was blood. The receptors shown here come from a man aged 18 to 35 in good health.

There are a few counts of this clonotype. The V gene is TRBV11-2, the J gene TRBJ2-1, with D tentatively TRBD1 (5 bases). This CDR3 has 16 residues. The V end was cut by 7 bases, the J end by 5 bases, with 21 bases between. Germline V CDR1 and CDR2: SGHAT, FQNNGV. The CDR3 loop is CASTSTRVTLDNEQFF. For the CDR3, the DNA is TGTGCCAGCACCTCCACCAGGGTTACGTTGGACAATGAGCAGTTCTTC.

CDR3 region: CASSPSGGSDEKLFF. The CDR3 bases are TGTGCCAGCAGCCCTTCGGGGGGGTCTGACGAAAAACTGTTTTTT. The genes are TRBV4-2 and TRBJ1-4, with a tentative D call TRBD1 (5 bases). The germline V and J ends were trimmed by 4 bases and 8 bases, with 17 bases remaining between them. The CDR3 runs 15 residues. Germline values: CDR1 LGHNA, CDR2 YNFKEQ.

The rearrangement joins TRBV7-9 to TRBJ2-1; maybe TRBD1 (6 bases). V was pared by 6 bases and J by 5 bases, with 20 bases between. The V gene's germline CDR1 is SEHNR and CDR2 FQNEAQ (reference sequence). CDR3 size: 16 residues. In nucleotides, the CDR3 is TGTGCCAGCAGTTCCCCTGGGGACATCTTTAACAATGAGCAGTTCTTC. This gives the protein CASSSPGDIFNNEQFF.

This clonotype appeared a few times. V usage is TRBV10-3 and J usage is TRBJ2-1, with TRBD2 matching over 11 bases. V shed 4 bases and J 4 bases; nucleotides not matched to a gene: 12. From germline, CDR1 is ENHRY and CDR2 SYGVKD. The CDR3 consists of 18 residues. The CDR3 sequence: CAISGPQPTSGGYNEQFF. The CDR3 DNA sequence: TGTGCCATCAGTGGCCCTCAACCAACTAGCGGGGGTTACAATGAGCAGTTCTTC.

Only a few counts were recorded for this clonotype. This chain connects TRBV5-1 to TRBJ1-6, with a tentative D call TRBD1 (6 bases). V was cut by 1 base and J by 10 bases, with 15 bases left in between. The CDR3 is 15 residues long. Per the germline V gene, CDR1 is SGHRS and CDR2 is YFSETQ. CDR3 DNA sequence: TGCGCCAGCAGCTTGATCGGGGGCAGGGAATCACCCCTCCACTTT. Translation gives CASSLIGGRESPLHF.

This clonotype was detected a few times. This sequence joins TRBV20-1 and TRBJ2-5; 8 bases are a match to TRBD2. With V trimmed by 3 bases and J by 3 bases, 6 bases remained unmatched. Germline lookup yields CDR1 DFQATT and CDR2 SNEGSKA (reference sequence). The CDR3 consists of 14 residues. CDR3 protein: CSARATSGKETQYF. The CDR3 region has the DNA TGCAGTGCTAGGGCCACTAGCGGTAAAGAGACCCAGTACTTC.

This clonotype has only a few counts. For the CDR3, the DNA is TGTGCTAGTGGTCTCCACATCACAGGGGTCCATGAGCAGTTCTTC. Its protein product is CASGLHITGVHEQFF. V and J are TRBV12-5 and TRBJ2-1, with 7 bases aligning to TRBD1. Germline V gives CDR1 LGHNT, CDR2 FRNRAP. Unmatched junction bases numbered 12, after V lost 5 bases and J lost 8 bases. CDR3 length: 15 amino acids.

This clonotype was detected only a few times. V is TRBV5-5 and J is TRBJ1-4; no definite D call. The CDR3 consists of 14 residues. Trimming removed 1 base at V and 3 bases at J, with 7 bases between. Germline assignment: CDR1 SGHKS and CDR2 YYEKEE (reference sequence). CDR3 amino acids: CASSLRSSNEKLFF. The CDR3 region has the DNA TGTGCCAGCAGCTTGAGGTCCTCTAATGAAAAACTGTTTTTT.

The genes are TRBV20-1 and TRBJ1-2; D not resolved. Per the germline V gene, CDR1 is DFQATT and CDR2 is SNEGSKA (reference sequence). The CDR3 runs to 14 residues. The germline V and J ends were trimmed by 3 bases and 7 bases, with 18 bases remaining between them. CDR3 in DNA: TGCAGTGCTAGGGACCAGTTGGCGAAGGGTGGCTACACCTTC. It codes for CSARDQLAKGGYTF.

The sample holds a few counts of this clonotype. The chain is built from TRBV6-2 or TRBV6-3 and TRBJ2-7; D is perhaps TRBD2 (6 bases). The ends were cut back, 6 bases at V and 3 bases at J, with 12 bases in the middle. The CDR3 is 13 amino acids. Germline loops: CDR1 MNHEY, CDR2 SVGEGT. The CDR3 coding sequence is TGTGCCAGCAGGCCCCCGGGACTCTACGAGCAGTACTTC. It specifies CASRPPGLYEQYF.

This chain links TRBV20-1 with TRBJ1-4; D possibly corresponds to TRBD1 (6 bases). CDR3 length: 16 residues. CDR1 DFQATT and CDR2 SNEGSKA come from the germline V gene (reference sequence). The V end lost 2 bases, the J end lost 5 bases, and 18 bases lay between the germline ends. The chain's CDR3 is CSARPTTGFANEKLFF. The DNA for the CDR3 is TGCAGTGCTAGACCAACCACAGGGTTTGCCAATGAAAAACTGTTTTTT.

The table lists this clonotype with a few counts. The gene calls are TRBV4-3 and TRBJ1-2; tentative D call: TRBD1 (6 bases). V was cut by 1 base and J by 6 bases, with 24 bases left in between. The CDR3 contains 18 residues. In germline, CDR1 is LGHNA, CDR2 YSLEER. In DNA, the CDR3 is TGCGCCAGCAGCCAAGTGTTGGGGGCTAAGAGGGGAAAGGATGGCTACACCTTC. This codes for CASSQVLGAKRGKDGYTF.

The chain uses TRBV6-1 and TRBJ1-5; D perhaps matches TRBD1 (5 bases). The CDR3 loop spans 14 amino acids. Looked up from germline, CDR1 is MNHNS and CDR2 is SASEGT. Trimming stripped 4 bases from V and 7 bases from J, with 14 bases between. This CDR3 is CASSGKKRGQPQHF. CDR3 DNA: TGTGCCAGCAGTGGGAAAAAAAGGGGACAGCCCCAGCATTTT.

This clonotype has a single count. V gene TRBV6-5 combines with J gene TRBJ2-2; 7 bases are shared with TRBD1. Trimming took 5 bases from V and 4 from J; bases not matched to a gene: 4. The CDR3 has 14 amino acids. The germline CDR1 and CDR2 sequences are MNHEY and SVGAGI. The CDR3, as DNA: TGTGCCAGCAGTCCCAGGGGGAGCACCGGGGAGCTGTTTTTT. Protein sequence: CASSPRGSTGELFF.

This clonotype has a handful of counts. This rearrangement joins TRBV3-1 to TRBJ2-3, with 7 nucleotides matching TRBD2. This CDR3 comprises 16 residues. V lost 0 bases to trimming and J lost 5 bases; unmatched junction nucleotides: 8. Germline V gives CDR1 LGHDT, CDR2 YNNKEL (reference sequence). DNA for the CDR3: TGTGCCAGCAGCCAAGAGAGACTAGCCAGGGAAGATACGCAGTATTTT. Protein product: CASSQERLAREDTQYF.

This clonotype has just a few counts. The chain employs TRBV7-9 and TRBJ2-3; D gene uncertain. The CDR3 contains 12 residues. CDR1 and CDR2 from the germline V gene are SEHNR and FQNEAQ (reference sequence). Trimming left V 5 bases short and J 6 bases short, with 9 bases between. The CDR3 sequence is CASSTHGDTQYF. CDR3 DNA sequence: TGTGCCAGCAGCACTCACGGGGATACGCAGTATTTT.

This sequence joins TRBV6-6 and TRBJ1-2, with 9 positions matching TRBD1. V was pared by 11 bases and J by 3 bases, with 13 bases of the junction left unmatched. The CDR3 sequence is 15 residues long. Germline CDR1 is MNHNY and CDR2 is SVGAGI (reference sequence). This chain's CDR3 is CAGNHGTGRYYGYTF. The CDR3 DNA is TGTGCCGGCAACCACGGGACAGGGCGGTACTATGGCTACACCTTC.

About this clonotype itself: One end of the junction does not line up with germline, which may come from a read error. CDR3 DNA: TGCAGTGCTGGGGAGACAGGGGGATCCTACGAGCAGAACTTC. Its translation: CSAGETGGSYEQNF. J is TRBJ2-7 and V is TRBV20-1, with 9 bases matching TRBD1. This CDR3 has 14 residues. Germline CDR1 is DFQATT and CDR2 is SNEGSKA (reference sequence).

This clonotype was seen a few times. The chain recombines TRBV20-1 with TRBJ1-5; D gene unclear. The CDR3 consists of 12 residues. Trimming stripped 4 bases from V and 3 bases from J, with 7 bases between. Looked up from germline, CDR1 is DFQATT and CDR2 is SNEGSKA (reference sequence). In nucleotides, the CDR3 is TGCAGTGCTACTTCCACCAATCAGCCCCAGCATTTT. Protein product: CSATSTNQPQHF.